The TCR beta chain described here comes from a study of CDR3 diversity in severe acne. TCRdb reprocessed the PCR reads via MiXCR and lists one record per CDR3 protein. The data show more than 85,000 distinct CDR3 sequences, with about 49% seen just once and roughly 11% held by the top ten. The receptor comes from a male donor with severe acne vulgaris. Input material: blood.

For the CDR3, the DNA is TGCAGTGCCAACAGTTCCGCTTCCTACGAGCAGTACTTC. It encodes CSANSSASYEQYF. The gene calls are TRBV20-1 and TRBJ2-7; D is unclear. Germline loops: CDR1 DFQATT, CDR2 SNEGSKA (reference sequence). This CDR3 region has 13 residues. Trimming removed 6 bases at V and 1 base at J, with 13 bases between.